This T cell receptor beta chain is from a study of T cell changes during pregnancy in multiple sclerosis. The CDR3 has 14 residues. Germline trimming cut 4 bases from V and 2 bases from J; bases unmatched to any gene: 3. CDR1 MNHEY and CDR2 SVGAGI come from the germline V gene. The method was immunoSEQ multiplex PCR; TCRdb's version includes in-frame clones alone and lacks a portion of them. The table includes 75,000 to 100,000 clones, 85% to 95% detected once. The chain couples TRBV6-5 to TRBJ2-7, with 9 nucleotides matching TRBD2. The sequencing here drew on peripheral blood, taken after pregnancy. The receptor was isolated from a female donor with multiple sclerosis, enrolled in a pregnancy study. CDR3 sequence reads: CASSSAGGPYEQYF. The CDR3 DNA reads as TGTGCCAGCAGTTCCGCGGGGGGGCCCTACGAGCAGTACTTC.